This TCR beta chain was sequenced in a study of cytomegalovirus exposure and HLA in healthy donors. To note about this clone: The antigen remains undetermined.

The CDR3 has 14 amino acids. CDR1 is MDHEN and CDR2 is SYDVKM in the germline V gene. The V end was cut by 4 bases, the J end by 2 bases, with 10 bases between. General study findings and limits: Whilst most TCR sequences proved rare, a subset of public TCRs occurred across many donors.

Primers for the PCR totalled 60 Vbeta and 13 Jbeta. The protocol was immunoSEQ multiplex PCR, while the TCRdb copy is restricted to in-frame clones and leaves out a portion. The repertoire holds about 86,000 clones, with about three quarters as singletons. This TCR derives from a female donor in good health and CMV-seronegative. The source material was PBMCs. The chain joins TRBV28 to TRBJ2-3; perhaps TRBD2 as D (7 bases). For the CDR3, the DNA is TGTGCCAGCAGTTCTGGGGGGGCCACAGATACGCAGTATTTT. This sequence encodes CASSSGGATDTQYF.